This T cell receptor (beta chain) originates from a study of PD-1 blockade in classical Hodgkin lymphoma (TCRdb year 2020). Broadly, across the study: Nivolumab dosing was 3 mg/kg intravenously every 2 weeks, continuing until either disease progression or unacceptable toxicity. The study used CyTOF and TCR beta sequencing to define a peripheral blood immune signature of response to PD-1 blockade in classical Hodgkin lymphoma.

On this clone itself: The clone's antigen remains unknown. Base qualities are missing; no much larger clone stands one base away.

For this chain, trimming is 8 bases at the V end and 7 bases at the J end, and the number of junction bases without a gene match is 4. For CDR1 and CDR2, the germline V gene lists ENHRY and SYGVKD. The cysteine opens and the phenylalanine closes a CDR3 of 13 amino acids. Just CDR3 DNA is preserved here, 39 bases in frame from base 1. Genomic DNA was extracted with the Qiagen DNeasy kit from unsorted PBMCs and from negatively selected CD4+ and CD8+ fractions. TCR beta CDR3 regions were subjected to amplification by immunoSEQ multiplex PCR with primers that anneal to V and J segments. A synthetic immune receptor repertoire was used to minimize amplification bias, and remaining bias was computationally removed after sequencing. The paper's data handling went like this. Custom Python scripts were used to quantify repertoire diversity as the Shannon entropy index. Unsorted, CD4+ and CD8+ repertoires were analyzed separately, except in combined analyses where CD4+ and CD8+ sequences were merged in silico. A clone counted as expanded when the clone's frequency after treatment rose at least 2-fold relative to C1D1, and clones undetected at baseline were given a pseudocount of 0.5. Clones with 0 or 1 copy at C1D1 were defined as singleton clones, while clones with 2 or more copies were defined as non-singleton clones. Clones expanded in unsorted samples were assigned a CD4+, CD8+ or unknown annotation through matching of protein sequences in sorted samples from the same patient. Diversity changes from C1D1 to C4D1 were tested in paired samples using Wilcoxon tests. Held by TCRdb, this immuneACCESS table contains in-frame sequences only and omits some clones. Under half of the omission traces to an unresolved V gene where checked; the cause of the rest is unknown. Clone size and the V and J calls come from that table; the DNA yielded D and trimming. The sample yields around 58,000 clones; roughly 90% were counted once. The top ten clonotypes cover about 9.6% of the sample.

The meaning of the sample's time point label: cycle 1 day 1 (C1D1), immediately before nivolumab initiation. Every trial patient had relapsed after autologous stem cell transplantation, and cohorts A, B and C differed in prior brentuximab vedotin exposure. The trial cohort comprised some 60 patients with relapsed/refractory classical Hodgkin lymphoma whose best overall responses were complete response, partial response or progressive disease. Single-agent nivolumab was administered to trial patients in the multi-cohort phase II CheckMate 205 trial. Best overall response was determined by an independent review committee according to the 2007 International Working Group response criteria. Trial PBMCs were collected just before the start of nivolumab (C1D1) and during therapy at cycle 2 day 1 and cycle 4 day 1. Peripheral blood was collected in 8 mL Vacutainer Cell Preparation Tubes, from which PBMCs were isolated by centrifugation and then cryopreserved.

Study-wide conclusions, independent of this receptor: The study was limited to a single clinical trial cohort, and causes of repertoire differences, possibly disease activity or prior therapy, remained undefined. Lower diversity was observed in patients in whom nivolumab was started less than 1 year after ASCT, and these patients were excluded from later analyses so that confounding by immune reconstitution would be avoided. Baseline TCR diversity was reported to be lower in newly diagnosed patients than in healthy donors and to be lower still in relapsed/refractory patients. By C4D1, a significant rise was seen in CD4+ TCR diversity but not in CD8+ TCR diversity (p=0.0027 vs p=0.16), and the rise was most apparent among complete responders (p=0.02). Trial patients with a complete response had baseline diversity similar to that of newly diagnosed patients, while partial responders and progressors had significantly lower diversity.

In this chain, TRBV10-3 is recombined with TRBJ1-4, with 10 junctional bases fitting TRBD1. This TCR came from a human donor with classical Hodgkin lymphoma. The input for sequencing was peripheral blood mononuclear cells (PBMCs), taken at baseline. Here is the DNA: TGTGCCATCGGGACAGGGGTGTTTGAAAAACTGTTTTTT. This encodes CAIGTGVFEKLFF.